The sequence of this T cell receptor (beta chain) was determined in a study of blood T cell repertoires in COVID-19. Produced via immunoSEQ multiplex PCR; TCRdb's table is partial and in-frame only. The sample contains 17,000 or so clones, around 73% of which appear only once. V dropped 0 bases and J dropped 7; count of bases not matched to a gene: 15. Germline V lookup: CDR1 LGHNA, CDR2 YNFKEQ. The length of the CDR3 is 18 residues. What was sequenced was peripheral blood. The clonotype comes from a man aged 60-69 years with active or convalescent COVID-19. The chain has TRBV4-2 and TRBJ2-3; TRBD2 aligns across 8 bases. CDR3 residues: CASSQDHSGTRGGHTQYF. Here the CDR3 DNA reads TGTGCCAGCAGCCAAGACCATTCCGGGACTAGAGGTGGTCATACGCAGTATTTT.